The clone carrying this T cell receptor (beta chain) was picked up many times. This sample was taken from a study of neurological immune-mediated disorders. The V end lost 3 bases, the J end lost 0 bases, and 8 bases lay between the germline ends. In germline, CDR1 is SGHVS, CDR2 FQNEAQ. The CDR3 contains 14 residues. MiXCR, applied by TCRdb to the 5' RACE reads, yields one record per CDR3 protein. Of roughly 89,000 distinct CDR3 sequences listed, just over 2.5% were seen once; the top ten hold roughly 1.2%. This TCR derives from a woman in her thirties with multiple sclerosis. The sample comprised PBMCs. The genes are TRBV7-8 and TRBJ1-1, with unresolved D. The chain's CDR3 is CASSFERVNTEAFF. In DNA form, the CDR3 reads TGTGCCAGCAGCTTTGAGCGTGTGAACACTGAAGCTTTCTTT.